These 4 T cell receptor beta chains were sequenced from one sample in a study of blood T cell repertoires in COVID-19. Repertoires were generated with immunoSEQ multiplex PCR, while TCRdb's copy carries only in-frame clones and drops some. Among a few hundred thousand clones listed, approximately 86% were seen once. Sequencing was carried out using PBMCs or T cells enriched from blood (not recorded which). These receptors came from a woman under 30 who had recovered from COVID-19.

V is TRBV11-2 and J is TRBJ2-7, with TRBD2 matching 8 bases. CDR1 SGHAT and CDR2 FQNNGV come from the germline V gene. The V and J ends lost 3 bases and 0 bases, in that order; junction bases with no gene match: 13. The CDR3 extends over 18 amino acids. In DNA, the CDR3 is TGTGCCAGCAGCTTTGCCGGGGGGGGACTTCTAAGCTCCTACGAGCAGTACTTC. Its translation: CASSFAGGGLLSSYEQYF.

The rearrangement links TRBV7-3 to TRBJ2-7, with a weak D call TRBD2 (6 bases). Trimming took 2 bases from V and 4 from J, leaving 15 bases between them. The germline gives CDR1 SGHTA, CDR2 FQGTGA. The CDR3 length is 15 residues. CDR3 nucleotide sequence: TGTGCCAGCAGCTTATCGGGCGGGATTAGTTACGAGCAGTACTTC. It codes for CASSLSGGISYEQYF.

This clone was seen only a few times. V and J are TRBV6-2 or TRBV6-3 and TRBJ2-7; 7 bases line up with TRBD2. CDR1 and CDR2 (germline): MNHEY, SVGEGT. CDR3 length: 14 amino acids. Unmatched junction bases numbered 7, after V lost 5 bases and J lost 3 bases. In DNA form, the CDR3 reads TGTGCCAGCAGTCCCCCGGGACTAAGCTACGAGCAGTACTTC. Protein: CASSPPGLSYEQYF.

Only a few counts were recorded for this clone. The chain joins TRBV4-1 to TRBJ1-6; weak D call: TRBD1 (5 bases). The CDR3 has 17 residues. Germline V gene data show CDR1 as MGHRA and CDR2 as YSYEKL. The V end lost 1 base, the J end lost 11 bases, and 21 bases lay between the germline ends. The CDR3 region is CASSQGSGRARNTPLHF. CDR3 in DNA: TGCGCCAGCAGCCAAGGATCGGGCAGGGCGAGGAATACACCCCTCCACTTT.